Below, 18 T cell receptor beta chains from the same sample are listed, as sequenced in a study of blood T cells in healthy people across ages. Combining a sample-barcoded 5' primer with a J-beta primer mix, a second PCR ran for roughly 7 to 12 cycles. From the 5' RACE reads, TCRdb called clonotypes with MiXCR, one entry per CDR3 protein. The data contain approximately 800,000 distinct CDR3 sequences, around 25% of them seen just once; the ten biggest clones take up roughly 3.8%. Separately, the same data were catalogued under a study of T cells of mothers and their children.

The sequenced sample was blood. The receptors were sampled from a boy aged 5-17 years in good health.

CDR3 sequence reads: CASSELGGRITEAFF. The CDR3 DNA follows: TGTGCCAGCAGTGAATTAGGGGGACGGATCACTGAAGCTTTCTTT. This chain joins TRBV25-1 and TRBJ1-1; D may be TRBD1 (6 bases). CDR3 length equals 15 residues. The V end lost 1 base, the J end lost 4 bases, and 13 bases lay between the germline ends. Germline V CDR1 and CDR2: MGHDK, SYGVNS.

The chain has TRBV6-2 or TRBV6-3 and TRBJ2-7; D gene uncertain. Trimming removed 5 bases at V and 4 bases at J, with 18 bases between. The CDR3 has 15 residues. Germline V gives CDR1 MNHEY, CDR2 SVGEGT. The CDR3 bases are TGTGCCAGCAGTATGGACCAGAATGTAGGGTACGAGCAGTACTTC. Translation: CASSMDQNVGYEQYF.

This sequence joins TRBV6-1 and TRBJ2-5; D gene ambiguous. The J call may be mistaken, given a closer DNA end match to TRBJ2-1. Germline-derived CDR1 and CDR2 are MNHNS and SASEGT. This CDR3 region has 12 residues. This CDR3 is CASSATFNEQFF. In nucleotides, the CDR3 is TGTGCCAGCAGTGCGACTTTCAATGAGCAGTTCTTC.

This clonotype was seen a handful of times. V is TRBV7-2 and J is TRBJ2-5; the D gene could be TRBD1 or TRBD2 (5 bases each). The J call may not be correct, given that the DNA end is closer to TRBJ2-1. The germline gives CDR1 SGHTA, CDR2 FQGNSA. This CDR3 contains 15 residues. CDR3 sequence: CASSLPDPEGNEQFF. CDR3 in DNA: TGTGCCAGCAGCTTGCCCGATCCAGAGGGGAATGAGCAGTTCTTC.

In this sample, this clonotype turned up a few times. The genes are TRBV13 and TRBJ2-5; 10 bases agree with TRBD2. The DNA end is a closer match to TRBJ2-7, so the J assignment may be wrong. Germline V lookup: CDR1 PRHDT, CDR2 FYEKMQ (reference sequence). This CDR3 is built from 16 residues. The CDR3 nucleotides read TGTGCCAGCAGCCTCCAGCGGGAGGGTCGTTCCTACGAGCAGTACTTC. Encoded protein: CASSLQREGRSYEQYF.

The CDR3 sequence is CASSLIFSGETYEQYF. In nucleotides, the CDR3 is TGTGCCAGCAGCCTGATTTTTAGCGGGGAGACCTACGAGCAGTACTTC. J is TRBJ2-7 and V is TRBV14, with 8 bases aligning to TRBD2. This CDR3 region has 16 residues. The V and J ends lost 4 bases and 2 bases, in that order; junction bases with no gene match: 10. Germline values: CDR1 SGHDN, CDR2 FVKESK.

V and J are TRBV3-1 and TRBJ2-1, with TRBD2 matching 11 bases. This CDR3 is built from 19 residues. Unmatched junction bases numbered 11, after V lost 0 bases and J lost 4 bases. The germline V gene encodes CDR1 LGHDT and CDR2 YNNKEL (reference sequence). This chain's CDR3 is CASSQDFPTSGIIYNEQFF. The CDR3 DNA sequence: TGTGCCAGCAGCCAAGATTTCCCGACTAGCGGGATTATATACAATGAGCAGTTCTTC.

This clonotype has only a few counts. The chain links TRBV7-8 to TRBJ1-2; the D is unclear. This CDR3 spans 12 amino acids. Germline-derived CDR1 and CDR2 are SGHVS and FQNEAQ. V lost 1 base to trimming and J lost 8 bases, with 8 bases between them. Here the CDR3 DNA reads TGTGCCAGCAGCTTAGATTCAGACGGCTACACCTTC. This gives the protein CASSLDSDGYTF.

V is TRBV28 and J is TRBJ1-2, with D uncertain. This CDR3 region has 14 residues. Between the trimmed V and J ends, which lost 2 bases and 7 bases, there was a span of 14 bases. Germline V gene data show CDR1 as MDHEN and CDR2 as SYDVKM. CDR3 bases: TGTGCCAGCAGTTTACGCCTGGACGGGCTTGGCTACACCTTC. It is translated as CASSLRLDGLGYTF.

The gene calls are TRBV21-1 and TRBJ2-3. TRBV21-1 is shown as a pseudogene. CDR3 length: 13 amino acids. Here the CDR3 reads CASSKGSTDTQYF. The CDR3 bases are TGTGCCAGCAGCAAGGGTAGCACAGATACGCAGTATTTT.

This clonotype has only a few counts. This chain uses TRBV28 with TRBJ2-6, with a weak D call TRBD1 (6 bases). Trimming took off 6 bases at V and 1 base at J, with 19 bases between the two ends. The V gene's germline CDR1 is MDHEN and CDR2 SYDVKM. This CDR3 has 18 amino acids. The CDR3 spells CASSPLRWGPSGANVLTF. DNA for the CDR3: TGTGCCAGCAGCCCTCTACGATGGGGGCCTTCTGGGGCCAACGTCCTGACTTTC.

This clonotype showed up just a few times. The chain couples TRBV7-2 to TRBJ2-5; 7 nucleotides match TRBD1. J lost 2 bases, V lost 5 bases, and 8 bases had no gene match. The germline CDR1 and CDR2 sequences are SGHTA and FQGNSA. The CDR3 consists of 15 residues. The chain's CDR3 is CASSLQGYAQETQYF. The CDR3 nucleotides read TGTGCCAGCAGCCTACAGGGGTACGCGCAAGAGACCCAGTACTTC.

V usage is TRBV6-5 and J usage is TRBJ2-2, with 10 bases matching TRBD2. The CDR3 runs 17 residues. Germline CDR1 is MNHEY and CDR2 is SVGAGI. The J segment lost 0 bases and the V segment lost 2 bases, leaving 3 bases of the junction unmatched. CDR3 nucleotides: TGTGCCAGCAGTTACAGGACTAGCGGAACGAACACCGGGGAGCTGTTTTTT. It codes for CASSYRTSGTNTGELFF.

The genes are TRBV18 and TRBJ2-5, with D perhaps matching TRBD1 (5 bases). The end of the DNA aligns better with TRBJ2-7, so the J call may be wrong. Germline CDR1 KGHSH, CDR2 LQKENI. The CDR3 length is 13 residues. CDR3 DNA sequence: TGTGCCAGCTCACCACCGGACACCAACGAGCAGTACTTC. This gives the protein CASSPPDTNEQYF.

The CDR3 DNA is TGTGCCAGCAGTGAAGGGACAGGGTTGAGCGGGGAGACCCAGTACTTC. Encoded protein: CASSEGTGLSGETQYF. V is TRBV25-1 and J is TRBJ2-5, with TRBD1 identical over 9 bases. The ends lost 2 bases at V and 5 bases at J; junction bases unmatched: 9. The germline CDR1 and CDR2 sequences are MGHDK and SYGVNS. The CDR3 has 16 amino acids.

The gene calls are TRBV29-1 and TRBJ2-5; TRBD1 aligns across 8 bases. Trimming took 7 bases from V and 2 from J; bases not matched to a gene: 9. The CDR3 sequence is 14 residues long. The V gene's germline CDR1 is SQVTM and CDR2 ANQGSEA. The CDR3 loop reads CSAGDRGRQETQYF. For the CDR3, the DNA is TGCAGCGCGGGCGACAGGGGACGACAAGAGACCCAGTACTTC.

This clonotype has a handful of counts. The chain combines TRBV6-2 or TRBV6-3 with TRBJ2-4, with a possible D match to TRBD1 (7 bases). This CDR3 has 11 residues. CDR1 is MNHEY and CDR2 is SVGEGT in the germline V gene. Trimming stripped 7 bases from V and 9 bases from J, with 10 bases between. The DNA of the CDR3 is TGTGCCAGCACCCAGGGGGGCATTCAGTACTTC. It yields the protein CASTQGGIQYF.

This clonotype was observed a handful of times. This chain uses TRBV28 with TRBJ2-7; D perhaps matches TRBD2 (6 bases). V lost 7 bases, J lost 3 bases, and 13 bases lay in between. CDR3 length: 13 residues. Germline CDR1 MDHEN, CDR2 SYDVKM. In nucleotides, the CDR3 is TGTGCCAGCACCCACGCCGGGAGCTACGAGCAGTACTTC. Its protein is CASTHAGSYEQYF.